The 17 T cell receptor beta chains below all came from one sample that was sequenced in a study of blood T cell repertoires in COVID-19. Only in-frame clones appear in the TCRdb table, and some are missing; sequencing was by immunoSEQ multiplex PCR. The table shows fewer than 350,000 clones, with about 90% occurring only once. The sample was PBMCs or T cells enriched from blood (not recorded which). Source of these receptors: a woman in her thirties who had been exposed to COVID-19.

CDR3: CASSVFNYQREYNEQFF. The CDR3 region has the DNA TGTGCCAGCAGCGTCTTTAATTACCAGCGGGAATACAATGAGCAGTTCTTC. The chain carries TRBV5-6 and TRBJ2-1, with TRBD2 identical over 7 bases. Germline V gene lookup returns CDR1 SGHDT and CDR2 YYEEEE. The CDR3 has 17 residues. V lost 4 bases, J lost 4 bases, and 14 bases stayed unmatched. Drawing the rest from reference TRBV5-6 and TRBJ2-1, the complete variable domain is DAGVTQSPTHLIKTRGQQVTLRCSPKSGHDTVSWYQQALGQGPQFIFQYYEEEERQRGNFPDRFSGHQFPNYSSELNVNALLLGDSALYLCASSVFNYQREYNEQFFGPGTRLTVL.

The CDR3 loop reads CASSHFRGSADGYTF. Written as DNA, the CDR3 is TGTGCCAGTAGCCACTTTAGGGGATCTGCAGATGGCTACACCTTC. This chain links TRBV19 with TRBJ1-2; maybe TRBD1 (5 bases). This CDR3 is 15 amino acids long. V lost 6 bases and J lost 6, with 20 bases in between. Germline loops: CDR1 LNHDA, CDR2 SQIVND (reference sequence).

The chain employs TRBV18 and TRBJ2-3; 7 bases are shared with TRBD1. This CDR3 comprises 16 residues. Trimming took 5 bases from V and 0 from J; bases not matched to a gene: 8. Per germline, CDR1 KGHSH and CDR2 LQKENI. The CDR3 coding sequence is TGTGCCAGCTCATACCTCCGGGACAGTAGCACAGATACGCAGTATTTT. This translates into CASSYLRDSSTDTQYF.

This chain links TRBV10-1 with TRBJ1-4; 9 bases are shared with TRBD1. The CDR3 is 12 residues long. Germline values: CDR1 WNHNN, CDR2 SYGVQD (reference sequence). V lost 2 bases to trimming and J lost 11 bases; unmatched junction nucleotides: 0. The CDR3 sequence is CASSETGGKLFF. The CDR3 coding sequence is TGCGCCAGCAGTGAGACAGGGGGCAAACTGTTTTTT.

The chain links TRBV18 to TRBJ1-6, with 11 bases aligning to TRBD1. V was clipped by 3 bases and J by 6 bases; unmatched bases: 4. This CDR3 spans 16 amino acids. The germline V gene has CDR1 KGHSH and CDR2 LQKENI. The CDR3 DNA is TGTGCCAGCTCACCGCGGGACAGGGGGACTAATTCACCCCTCCACTTT. Amino acid sequence: CASSPRDRGTNSPLHF.

J is TRBJ1-1 and V is TRBV14; D perhaps matches TRBD1 (6 bases). This CDR3 has 13 residues. V shed 2 bases and J shed 7 bases, with 11 bases lying between them. Germline values: CDR1 SGHDN, CDR2 FVKESK. The CDR3 spells CASSQSQGGEAFF. The CDR3 DNA is TGTGCCAGCAGCCAATCACAGGGTGGTGAAGCTTTCTTT.

This clone was observed a single time. The rearrangement links TRBV28 to TRBJ2-1, with 14 bases matching TRBD2. The CDR3 contains 17 residues. With V trimmed by 5 bases and J by 5 bases, 8 bases remained unmatched. Germline V CDR1 and CDR2: MDHEN, SYDVKM. This chain's CDR3 is CASSIGGLAGENNEQFF. DNA for the CDR3: TGTGCCAGCAGTATAGGGGGACTAGCGGGAGAGAACAATGAGCAGTTCTTC. Full variable domain (rest looked up from reference TRBV28 and TRBJ2-1): DVKVTQSSRYLVKRTGEKVFLECVQDMDHENMFWYRQDPGLGLRLIYFSYDVKMKEKGDIPEGYSVSREKKERFSLILESASTNQTSMYLCASSIGGLAGENNEQFFGPGTRLTVL.

The chain uses TRBV29-1 and TRBJ1-1; 7 nucleotides match TRBD1. Germline V gives CDR1 SQVTM, CDR2 ANQGSEA. Trimming took 4 bases from V and 8 from J; bases not matched to a gene: 7. The CDR3 has 12 residues. This CDR3 is CSVGQGPSEAFF. The CDR3, as DNA: TGCAGCGTTGGACAGGGCCCCTCCGAAGCTTTCTTT.

The sample holds a few counts of this clone. The chain couples TRBV6-5 to TRBJ1-4; TRBD1 matches 8 bases. Germline V CDR1 and CDR2: MNHEY, SVGAGI. The junction had 10 bases not matched to a gene; V was cut back by 6 bases and J by 10 bases. This CDR3 contains 14 residues. CDR3 residues: CASRNPGGDGKLFF. The CDR3 nucleotides read TGTGCCAGCAGGAACCCAGGGGGCGATGGAAAACTGTTTTTT.

The V call is TRBV27, the J call TRBJ1-6; D gene unclear. Germline loops: CDR1 MNHEY, CDR2 SMNVEV (reference sequence). The CDR3 consists of 13 residues. The germline V and J ends were trimmed by 5 bases and 7 bases, with 9 bases remaining between them. CDR3 sequence (DNA): TGTGCCAGCAGTGTTGACTCAAATTCACCCCTCCACTTT. It yields the protein CASSVDSNSPLHF.

The chain employs TRBV5-1 and TRBJ2-7; 13 bases line up with TRBD2. Germline assignment: CDR1 SGHRS and CDR2 YFSETQ. The CDR3 is 16 amino acids. V was clipped by 4 bases and J by 2 bases; unmatched bases: 6. CDR3 residues: CASSPGLAGVTYEQYF. CDR3 sequence (DNA): TGCGCCAGCAGCCCTGGACTAGCGGGAGTAACCTACGAGCAGTACTTC.

This clone was seen just once. Other DNA variants within this sample encode the same CDR3. The chain uses TRBV12-3 or TRBV12-4 and TRBJ1-1; 8 bases are a match to TRBD1. This CDR3 is 13 amino acids long. The junction had 0 bases not matched to a gene; V was cut back by 6 bases and J by 0 bases. This CDR3 is CASSRGLNTEAFF. The CDR3, as DNA: TGTGCCAGCAGCAGGGGGCTGAACACTGAAGCTTTCTTT.

The rearrangement uses TRBV7-9 and TRBJ1-4; D is possibly TRBD1 (5 bases). The germline V gene encodes CDR1 SEHNR and CDR2 FQNEAQ (reference sequence). The V end lost 6 bases, the J end lost 3 bases, and 14 bases lay between the germline ends. The CDR3 contains 15 residues. CDR3 coding DNA: TGTGCCAGCAGTTTAATGGACATTGCTAATGAAAAACTGTTTTTT. Translated, it gives CASSLMDIANEKLFF.

DNA for the CDR3: TGTGCCAGCAGACTCTACGATTCCGGGGAGCTGTTTTTT. As protein: CASRLYDSGELFF. This sequence joins TRBV3-1 (or the pseudogene TRBV3-2) and TRBJ2-2; D remains ambiguous. Germline V lookup: CDR1 LGHDT, CDR2 YNNKEL (reference sequence). Trimming pared 6 bases from V and 6 bases from J, leaving 11 bases between. The CDR3 covers 13 residues.

The chain couples TRBV19 to TRBJ2-2; D possibly corresponds to TRBD1 (6 bases). V was trimmed by 2 bases and J by 8 bases, leaving 15 bases between them. Germline values: CDR1 LNHDA, CDR2 SQIVND (reference sequence). The CDR3 has 15 amino acids. The CDR3 nucleotides are TGTGCCAGTAGTATAACAACAGGGAATTGGGGGGAGCTGTTTTTT. Its protein product is CASSITTGNWGELFF.

The V call is TRBV15, the J call TRBJ2-7, with 8 bases matching TRBD1. V shed 0 bases and J 2 bases; nucleotides not matched to a gene: 9. CDR3 length: 17 amino acids. Germline CDR1 and CDR2: LNHNV and YYDKDF (reference sequence). CDR3 in amino acids: CATSRDPPDRATYEQYF. For the CDR3, the DNA is TGTGCCACCAGCAGAGATCCGCCGGACAGGGCGACCTACGAGCAGTACTTC.

This chain uses TRBV4-1 with TRBJ2-5, with D perhaps TRBD1 (6 bases). The V gene lost 5 bases and the J gene lost 2 bases, with 9 bases spanning the gap. The V gene's germline CDR1 is MGHRA and CDR2 YSYEKL. CDR3 size: 13 residues. The CDR3 spells CASSWTDQETQYF. For the CDR3, the DNA is TGCGCCAGCAGCTGGACAGATCAAGAGACCCAGTACTTC.